The 25 T cell receptor beta chains in this list originate from one sample, sequenced in a study of blood T cells in healthy people across ages. Then a second PCR, running roughly 6 to 11 cycles, was carried out with a sample-barcoded 5' primer and a J-beta primer mix. TCRdb ran MiXCR on the 5' RACE reads and lists one entry per CDR3 protein. The data contain approximately 700,000 distinct CDR3 sequences, about 30% of them singletons. The sample was blood. These receptors originate from an elderly woman in good health.

This clonotype has a count of ten or more. The chain links TRBV6-5 to TRBJ2-2; 10 nucleotides line up with TRBD1. The length of the CDR3 is 17 residues. Per germline, CDR1 MNHEY and CDR2 SVGAGI. V shed 7 bases, J shed 3 bases, and the junction held 11 bases outside the gene matches. CDR3 region: CASTRLRDRGDTGELFF. The CDR3 region has the DNA TGTGCCAGCACCCGATTAAGGGACAGGGGAGACACCGGGGAGCTGTTTTTT.

This clonotype was seen repeatedly, ten times or more. V and J are TRBV5-1 and TRBJ2-7, with 9 bases that match TRBD2. This CDR3 is built from 16 residues. Germline CDR1 is SGHRS and CDR2 is YFSETQ. The V and J ends lost 4 bases and 3 bases, in that order; junction bases with no gene match: 11. The CDR3 nucleotides read TGCGCCAGCAGCAGGTCTAGCGGGGATACCTTCTACGAGCAGTACTTC. Translating gives CASSRSSGDTFYEQYF.

A note on this clonotype: This may be a read error, as it is one base from a much larger clone. The rearrangement links TRBV7-6 to TRBJ1-1; D is undetermined. V lost 8 bases and J lost 1, with 2 bases in between. The CDR3 is 10 residues long. Germline lookup yields CDR1 SGHVS and CDR2 FNYEAQ. The CDR3 reads CASGNTEAFF. In DNA, the CDR3 is TGTGCCAGCGGGAACACTGAAGCTTTCTTT.

Details on this clonotype: A much larger clone differs by one base, so this may be a read error. The chain uses TRBV30 and TRBJ2-5; TRBD2 is a possible D gene (6 bases). The J call may be in error: the DNA end matches TRBJ2-1 better. The germline V gene encodes CDR1 GTSNPN and CDR2 SVGIG (reference sequence). CDR3 length equals 13 residues. Here the CDR3 DNA reads TGTGCCTCCTCGGGGGAGCGGCAAGAGACCCAGTTCTTC. Its translation: CASSGERQETQFF.

On this clonotype: A much larger clone differs by one base, so this may be a read error. The chain combines TRBV6-5 with TRBJ1-2; a possible D gene is TRBD1 (6 bases). CDR1 and CDR2 (germline): MNHEY, SVGAGI. The CDR3 runs 14 residues. The CDR3 is CVSSYLGQSYGYTF. The CDR3 region has the DNA TGTGTCAGCAGTTACCTAGGACAGTCCTATGGCTACACCTTC.

The table lists this clonotype with a count of one. A read error is possible here, since a much larger clone lies one base away. This sequence joins TRBV6-5 and TRBJ1-1; D gene unclear. There are 11 residues in the CDR3. The ends were cut back, 6 bases at V and 5 bases at J, with 7 bases in the middle. Germline V gene sequence: CDR1 MNHEY, CDR2 SVGAGI. CDR3 bases: TGTGCCAGCAGCCGGACGACTGAAGCTTTCTTT. Its protein is CASSRTTEAFF.

There are a few counts of this clonotype. V usage is TRBV7-2 and J usage is TRBJ1-1; D unresolved. The V gene lost 1 base and the J gene lost 1 base, with 7 bases spanning the gap. Germline loops: CDR1 SGHTA, CDR2 FQGNSA. CDR3 length: 14 residues. The CDR3 DNA sequence: TGTGCCAGCAGCTTAGGGAACGCGAACACTGAAGCTTTCTTT. Protein: CASSLGNANTEAFF.

The rearrangement uses TRBV7-3 and TRBJ1-2; weak D call: TRBD1 (6 bases). Germline loops: CDR1 SGHTA, CDR2 FQGTGA. The V end lost 5 bases, the J end lost 5 bases, and 21 bases lay between the germline ends. The CDR3 spans 16 residues. CDR3 protein: CASSPLPGAQSYGYTF. The CDR3 nucleotides read TGTGCCAGCAGCCCTCTCCCAGGGGCCCAGTCATATGGCTACACCTTC. Variable domain in full (rest from reference TRBV7-3 and TRBJ1-2): GAGVSQTPSNKVTEKGKYVELRCDPISGHTALYWYRQSLGQGPEFLIYFQGTGAADDSGLPNDRFFAVRPEGSVSTLKIQRTERGDSAVYLCASSPLPGAQSYGYTFGSGTRLTVV.

This clonotype has a single count. This chain joins TRBV9 and TRBJ2-7; the D gene is possibly TRBD1 (6 bases). CDR1 and CDR2 (germline): SGDLS, YYNGEE. The length of the CDR3 is 17 residues. The V and J ends lost 0 bases and 3 bases respectively, with 19 bases between them. The CDR3 loop is CASSVDGGHFKLYEQYF. The CDR3 nucleotides read TGTGCCAGCAGCGTAGATGGGGGACACTTTAAGCTCTACGAGCAGTACTTC.

The sample holds many counts of this clonotype. The chain uses TRBV30 and TRBJ2-1; 10 bases line up with TRBD2. The length of the CDR3 is 17 residues. Trimming took 0 bases from V and 9 from J; bases not matched to a gene: 14. The germline CDR1 and CDR2 sequences are GTSNPN and SVGIG (reference sequence). The CDR3 sequence is CAWSVRIGASGSGEQFF. Written as DNA, the CDR3 is TGTGCCTGGAGTGTACGGATCGGGGCTAGCGGGAGCGGTGAGCAGTTCTTC.

This clonotype was detected ten times or more. The genes are TRBV27 and TRBJ2-1, with 8 bases matching TRBD2. Germline CDR1 MNHEY, CDR2 SMNVEV (reference sequence). Unmatched junction bases numbered 8, after V lost 0 bases and J lost 10 bases. This CDR3 has 15 residues. The CDR3 spells CASSLSSGGGGEQFF. CDR3 sequence (DNA): TGTGCCAGCAGTTTATCGAGCGGGGGAGGTGGAGAGCAGTTCTTC.

This clonotype was counted only a few times. At one end the junction does not follow the germline gene, possibly because of a read error. This sequence joins TRBV12-5 and TRBJ2-3, with TRBD1 matching over 9 bases. CDR1 and CDR2 (germline): LGHNT, FRNRAP. This CDR3 is 18 amino acids long. The CDR3 region has the DNA TGTGTTAGTGGTTTGGACACTTGGGACAGGGCCGGAACAGATACGCAGTATTTT. Encoded protein: CVSGLDTWDRAGTDTQYF.

The chain couples TRBV24-1 to TRBJ2-5; D call uncertain. Trimming shortened V by 2 bases and J by 2 bases, and 11 bases separated the two germline ends. From germline, CDR1 is KGHDR and CDR2 SFDVKD. The CDR3 length is 15 residues. The CDR3 DNA reads TGTGCCACCAGTGATTCCTCTATGGGGCAAGAGACCCAGTACTTC. Its protein product is CATSDSSMGQETQYF.

This clonotype came up many times. The chain joins TRBV7-9 to TRBJ2-5, with D possibly called TRBD1 or TRBD2 (6 bases each). The CDR3 totals 11 residues. Germline values: CDR1 SEHNR, CDR2 FQNEAQ (reference sequence). V was trimmed by 7 bases and J by 10 bases, leaving 13 bases between them. CDR3 nucleotide sequence: TGTGCCAGCACTTCGAAGGGGGGCCAGTACTTC. This sequence encodes CASTSKGGQYF. Full variable domain (outside the CDR3, taken from reference TRBV7-9 and TRBJ2-5): DTGVSQNPRHKITKRGQNVTFRCDPISEHNRLYWYRQTLGQGPEFLTYFQNEAQLEKSRLLSDRFSAERPKGSFSTLEIQRTEQGDSAMYLCASTSKGGQYFGPGTRLLVL.

This clonotype was picked up many times. The chain has TRBV5-1 and TRBJ2-5; 8 nucleotides agree with TRBD2. Germline V gene data show CDR1 as SGHRS and CDR2 as YFSETQ. The CDR3 is made up of 14 amino acids. The J segment lost 5 bases and the V segment lost 4 bases, leaving 7 bases of the junction unmatched. The CDR3 protein is CASSPSAGGETQYF. The CDR3 nucleotides read TGCGCCAGCAGCCCATCCGCGGGGGGCGAGACCCAGTACTTC.

This clonotype was seen ten or more times. The chain links TRBV6-6 to TRBJ2-2; no firm D call. The V end lost 5 bases, the J end lost 6 bases, and 10 bases lay between the germline ends. The germline V gene encodes CDR1 MNHNY and CDR2 SVGAGI (reference sequence). This CDR3 region has 13 residues. CDR3: CASSIWEPGELFF. The CDR3 DNA is TGTGCCAGCAGTATCTGGGAACCCGGGGAGCTGTTTTTT.

Notes on this clonotype: An end of the junction does not agree with germline; a read error may underlie this. The V gene is TRBV5-1, the J gene TRBJ1-1; TRBD1 agrees at 8 bases. The germline V gene encodes CDR1 SGHRS and CDR2 YFSETQ. This CDR3 has 13 residues. As DNA, the CDR3 is TGCGCCAGCGGCTTGGACAGGGCCACTGAAGCTTTCTTT. Amino acids: CASGLDRATEAFF.

The table lists this clonotype with many counts. The V gene is TRBV6-1, the J gene TRBJ2-7, with 10 bases aligning to TRBD1. V trimming: 0 bases; J trimming: 3 bases; junction bases outside the gene matches: 2. The germline V gene encodes CDR1 MNHNS and CDR2 SASEGT. The CDR3 is 15 amino acids. The CDR3 DNA is TGTGCCAGCAGTGAAGCATGGGACAGGGGCTACGAGCAGTACTTC. Its translation: CASSEAWDRGYEQYF.

This clonotype was detected many times. The chain combines TRBV6-2 or TRBV6-3 with TRBJ1-5, with 7 bases lining up with TRBD1. The CDR3 has 17 amino acids. After removal of 0 bases from V and 1 base from J, the junction contained 6 bases not matched to a gene. Germline assignment: CDR1 MNHEY and CDR2 SVGEGT. CDR3 loop: CASSYSSGGASNQPQHF. Here the CDR3 DNA reads TGTGCCAGCAGTTACTCGTCAGGGGGGGCGAGCAATCAGCCCCAGCATTTT.

The sample holds many counts of this clonotype. V is TRBV2 and J is TRBJ2-5; D ambiguous. CDR1 SNHLY and CDR2 FYNNEI come from the germline V gene. V dropped 10 bases and J dropped 7 bases, with 19 bases sitting between them. The CDR3 extends over 13 amino acids. The CDR3 nucleotides are TGTGCCATCGCGACGGGCCTATATGTGACCCAGTACTTC. Protein sequence: CAIATGLYVTQYF.

The chain recombines TRBV4-3 with TRBJ2-2, with 9 bases identical to TRBD2. V lost 0 bases, J lost 6 bases, and 2 bases stayed unmatched. The CDR3 covers 15 residues. Looked up from germline, CDR1 is LGHNA and CDR2 is YSLEER. CDR3 sequence reads: CASSQERGGPGELFF. Here the CDR3 DNA reads TGCGCCAGCAGCCAAGAGCGGGGGGGTCCCGGGGAGCTGTTTTTT.

This clonotype was seen ten or more times. The V and J genes are TRBV20-1 and TRBJ2-2; 7 bases are shared with TRBD1. Germline loops: CDR1 DFQATT, CDR2 SNEGSKA (reference sequence). The V gene end was trimmed by 3 bases and the J gene end by 1 base; junction bases not matched to a gene: 5. CDR3 length: 15 residues. The DNA for the CDR3 is TGCAGTGCTAGTGACGACAGGGTGAACACCGGGGAGCTGTTTTTT. Amino acids: CSASDDRVNTGELFF.

This chain connects TRBV20-1 to TRBJ1-5; tentatively, D is TRBD1 (6 bases). The CDR3 has 16 residues. V shed 1 base and J shed 2 bases, with 15 bases lying between them. CDR1 DFQATT and CDR2 SNEGSKA come from the germline V gene (reference sequence). CDR3 in DNA: TGCAGTGCTAGAGGGGGGCCCATCCCGGGCAATCAGCCCCAGCATTTT. Translation gives CSARGGPIPGNQPQHF.

The V gene is TRBV25-1, the J gene TRBJ1-1, with 7 bases fitting TRBD1. This CDR3 has 16 residues. Germline V CDR1 and CDR2: MGHDK, SYGVNS. The junction had 8 bases not matched to a gene; V was cut back by 0 bases and J by 4 bases. CDR3 in amino acids: CASSEYRSGGRTEAFF. DNA for the CDR3: TGTGCCAGCAGTGAATATCGGTCAGGGGGACGCACTGAAGCTTTCTTT. The full variable domain, with the rest looked up from reference TRBV25-1 and TRBJ1-1, is EADIYQTPRYLVIGTGKKITLECSQTMGHDKMYWYQQDPGMELHLIHYSYGVNSTEKGDLSSESTVSRIRTEHFPLTLESARPSHTSQYLCASSEYRSGGRTEAFFGQGTRLTVV.

On this clonotype: This may be a read error, as it is one base from a much larger clone. This chain links TRBV7-3 with TRBJ1-2; 7 nucleotides align to TRBD1. CDR1 is SGHTA, CDR2 FQGTGA, per germline. The CDR3 runs to 15 residues. The CDR3 DNA follows: TGTACCAGCAGCTTAACCGACAGGGTGACAGGTGGCTACACCTTC. This codes for CTSSLTDRVTGGYTF. Drawing the rest from reference TRBV7-3 and TRBJ1-2, the complete variable domain is GAGVSQTPSNKVTEKGKYVELRCDPISGHTALYWYRQSLGQGPEFLIYFQGTGAADDSGLPNDRFFAVRPEGSVSTLKIQRTERGDSAVYLCTSSLTDRVTGGYTFGSGTRLTVV.